This passage covers 22 T cell receptor beta chains from one sample sequenced in a study of blood T cell repertoires in COVID-19. Profiling relied on immunoSEQ multiplex PCR, and the TCRdb table lists in-frame clones only, not all of them. The sample has around 150,000 clones, roughly 88% seen once. Sequenced sample: PBMCs or T cells enriched from blood (not recorded which). These receptors were collected from a man in his 70s who had been exposed to COVID-19.

The J gene is TRBJ2-1, the V gene TRBV5-4; D uncertain. V dropped 4 bases and J dropped 5 bases, with 10 bases sitting between them. The CDR3 has 13 residues. The germline CDR1 and CDR2 sequences are SGHNT and YYREEE (reference sequence). The CDR3 coding sequence is TGTGCCAGCAGCCATGACTCTGACAATGAGCAGTTCTTC. Encoded protein: CASSHDSDNEQFF. Looking up the rest from reference TRBV5-4 and TRBJ2-1 gives the full variable domain: ETGVTQSPTHLIKTRGQQVTLRCSSQSGHNTVSWYQQALGQGPQFIFQYYREEENGRGNFPPRFSGLQFPNYSSELNVNALELDDSALYLCASSHDSDNEQFFGPGTRLTVL.

The rearrangement joins TRBV3-1 (or the pseudogene TRBV3-2) to TRBJ2-4; TRBD2 matches at 8 bases. The trim removed 0 bases at V and 1 base at J, leaving 14 bases unmatched. The CDR3 length is 20 residues. Germline V gene lookup returns CDR1 LGHDT and CDR2 YNNKEL (reference sequence). The CDR3 nucleotides are TGTGCCAGCAGCCAAGATACTAGCGGATCAAACTTCGGGGCCAAAAACATTCAGTACTTC. Translated, it gives CASSQDTSGSNFGAKNIQYF.

There are a few counts of this clone. The V call is TRBV20-1, the J call TRBJ1-5; D is possibly TRBD1 (5 bases). With 3 bases removed from V and 1 base from J, the gap between germline ends came to 10 bases. Germline V CDR1 and CDR2: DFQATT, SNEGSKA (reference sequence). This CDR3 region has 14 residues. The CDR3 loop is CSASGAPSNQPQHF. The CDR3 DNA is TGCAGTGCTAGTGGGGCGCCCAGCAATCAGCCCCAGCATTTT.

The genes are TRBV2 and TRBJ1-2; D gene ambiguous. The CDR3 length is 15 residues. Trimming cost V 0 bases and J 8 bases, with 16 bases left between them. Germline loops: CDR1 SNHLY, CDR2 FYNNEI. The CDR3 here is CASSEAGLRAVGYTF. The CDR3 DNA reads as TGTGCCAGCAGTGAAGCTGGGTTGCGGGCGGTAGGCTACACCTTC.

Concerning this clone: This CDR3 is also generated by other DNA sequences in the sample. The chain links TRBV5-1 to TRBJ2-2; possibly TRBD2 for D (6 bases). The CDR3 is made up of 14 amino acids. Germline loops: CDR1 SGHRS, CDR2 YFSETQ. Trimming shortened V by 5 bases and J by 5 bases, and 13 bases separated the two germline ends. CDR3 in DNA: TGCGCCAGCAGTGACACTGGGGGGACCGGGGAGCTGTTTTTT. Its translation: CASSDTGGTGELFF.

The CDR3 loop is CASSSYGTSGKSGELFF. CDR3 sequence (DNA): TGTGCCAGCAGTTCCTATGGGACTAGCGGGAAATCTGGGGAGCTGTTTTTT. The chain joins TRBV28 to TRBJ2-2, with 13 bases fitting TRBD2. Looked up from germline, CDR1 is MDHEN and CDR2 is SYDVKM. The trim removed 4 bases at V and 8 bases at J, leaving 10 bases unmatched. This CDR3 is 17 amino acids long.

J is TRBJ1-5 and V is TRBV3-1 (or the pseudogene TRBV3-2), with unresolved D. Trimming removed 4 bases from V and 1 base from J, with 8 bases in between. The germline CDR1 and CDR2 sequences are LGHDT and YNNKEL (reference sequence). This CDR3 contains 14 residues. CDR3 in DNA: TGTGCCAGCAGCCCAGGACTGAGCAATCAGCCCCAGCATTTT. The encoded protein is CASSPGLSNQPQHF.

J is TRBJ1-5 and V is TRBV7-3, with D possibly being TRBD1 (6 bases). Germline V gene sequence: CDR1 SGHTA, CDR2 FQGTGA. V dropped 5 bases and J dropped 0 bases, with 29 bases sitting between them. The CDR3 consists of 21 residues. CDR3 nucleotides: TGTGCCAGCAGCCTATACCAGCCCCAGGGGCCACAAATCTATAGCAATCAGCCCCAGCATTTT. Translating gives CASSLYQPQGPQIYSNQPQHF.

The chain combines TRBV6-2 or TRBV6-3 with TRBJ2-7, with a possible D match to TRBD1 (5 bases). This CDR3 comprises 14 residues. Germline CDR1 reads MNHEY; CDR2 reads SVGEGT. Trimming took 2 bases from V and 2 from J, leaving 10 bases between them. This CDR3 is CASSYPSGTYEQYF. CDR3 DNA: TGTGCCAGCAGTTACCCGTCAGGGACCTACGAGCAGTACTTC.

J is TRBJ2-3 and V is TRBV2, with D perhaps matching TRBD1 (5 bases). The V end was cut by 0 bases, the J end by 1 base, with 11 bases between. There are 16 residues in the CDR3. Germline values: CDR1 SNHLY, CDR2 FYNNEI. The CDR3 loop reads CASSEAGQGGTDTQYF. DNA for the CDR3: TGTGCCAGCAGTGAAGCAGGGCAGGGCGGCACAGATACGCAGTATTTT.

This chain uses TRBV19 with TRBJ2-5; 9 bases fit TRBD2. Germline assignment: CDR1 LNHDA and CDR2 SQIVND (reference sequence). The CDR3 has 15 amino acids. The J segment lost 5 bases and the V segment lost 6 bases, leaving 10 bases of the junction unmatched. CDR3 region: CASSDAGGLAETQYF. The CDR3 nucleotides are TGTGCCAGTAGCGACGCCGGGGGACTAGCTGAGACCCAGTACTTC.

This chain joins TRBV19 and TRBJ1-5, with 12 bases aligning to TRBD1. Germline lookup yields CDR1 LNHDA and CDR2 SQIVND (reference sequence). V gave up 6 bases and J gave up 4 bases; unmatched junction bases: 22. CDR3 size: 21 residues. The CDR3 protein is CASSLGGGTGGSIGKNQPQHF. The CDR3 bases are TGTGCCAGTAGCCTCGGGGGAGGGACAGGGGGCTCAATAGGTAAAAATCAGCCCCAGCATTTT.

The genes are TRBV5-8 and TRBJ1-1; no reliable D call. Trimming pared 10 bases from V and 4 bases from J, leaving 17 bases between. Germline V CDR1 and CDR2: SGHTS, YDEGEE. The CDR3 sequence is 13 residues long. As DNA, the CDR3 is TGTGCCTCACGGCGTAGGGAGGGCACTGAAGCTTTCTTT. Amino acid sequence: CASRRREGTEAFF. Combining the CDR3 with reference TRBV5-8 and TRBJ1-1 gives the whole variable domain EAGVTQSPTHLIKTRGQQATLRCSPISGHTSVYWYQQALGLGLQFLLWYDEGEERNRGNFPPRFSGRQFPNYSSELNVNALELEDSALYLCASRRREGTEAFFGQGTRLTVV.

V usage is TRBV28 and J usage is TRBJ1-1; D ambiguous. This CDR3 has 16 amino acids. Germline CDR1 is MDHEN and CDR2 is SYDVKM. Between the trimmed V and J ends, which lost 7 bases and 4 bases, there was a span of 22 bases. The CDR3 region has the DNA TGTGCCAGCATTTCCCCTCGACTTCTGCGGGGCACTGAAGCTTTCTTT. It yields the protein CASISPRLLRGTEAFF.

The chain links TRBV14 to TRBJ2-3; no clear D. CDR1 SGHDN and CDR2 FVKESK come from the germline V gene. CDR3 size: 14 residues. The germline V and J ends were trimmed by 2 bases and 0 bases, with 6 bases remaining between them. The CDR3 is CASSQTFSTDTQYF. In DNA, the CDR3 is TGTGCCAGCAGCCAAACATTTAGCACAGATACGCAGTATTTT.

The chain links TRBV15 to TRBJ2-7, with a tentative D call TRBD1 (6 bases). V was cut by 7 bases and J by 6 bases, with 16 bases left in between. This CDR3 comprises 13 residues. Per germline, CDR1 LNHNV and CDR2 YYDKDF (reference sequence). This chain's CDR3 is CATTSGAASEQYF. CDR3 sequence (DNA): TGTGCCACCACATCAGGGGCCGCCAGCGAGCAGTACTTC.

This clone has only one observation. The chain has TRBV11-2 and TRBJ1-2; D is possibly TRBD1 (6 bases). From germline, CDR1 is SGHAT and CDR2 FQNNGV. V gave up 5 bases and J gave up 0 bases, with 16 bases separating them. The length of the CDR3 is 16 residues. The CDR3 sequence is CASSPHGGGTNYGYTF. CDR3 DNA: TGTGCCAGCAGCCCCCATGGGGGGGGCACTAACTATGGCTACACCTTC. Looking up the rest from reference TRBV11-2 and TRBJ1-2 gives the full variable domain: EAGVAQSPRYKIIEKRQSVAFWCNPISGHATLYWYQQILGQGPKLLIQFQNNGVVDDSQLPKDRFSAERLKGVDSTLKIQPAKLEDSAVYLCASSPHGGGTNYGYTFGSGTRLTVV.

CDR3 sequence (DNA): TGTGCCATCAGTGAGCAAGGACCCGCGGGGGAGACCCAGTACTTC. It specifies CAISEQGPAGETQYF. This chain uses TRBV10-3 with TRBJ2-5; possible D gene TRBD2, 6 bases. CDR1 and CDR2 (germline): ENHRY, SYGVKD. Trimming removed 2 bases at V and 5 bases at J, with 15 bases between. The CDR3 is 15 amino acids.

The chain uses TRBV30 and TRBJ2-5; D gene unclear. CDR1 is GTSNPN, CDR2 SVGIG, per germline (reference sequence). This CDR3 comprises 12 residues. V shed 0 bases and J shed 7 bases, with 9 bases lying between them. The CDR3 DNA reads TGTGCCTGGAGTGTCCTATTACCGACCCAGTACTTC. It translates to CAWSVLLPTQYF.

This chain links TRBV7-9 with TRBJ1-4, with D possibly TRBD1 on 5 matching bases. Germline CDR1 SEHNR, CDR2 FQNEAQ (reference sequence). This CDR3 is built from 16 residues. The germline V and J ends were trimmed by 4 bases and 4 bases, with 16 bases remaining between them. CDR3 protein: CASSSPGGTDNEKLFF. CDR3 bases: TGTGCCAGCAGCTCCCCGGGGGGAACAGATAATGAAAAACTGTTTTTT.

This clone was observed a few times. The chain couples TRBV14 to TRBJ2-1, with 9 bases lining up with TRBD2. Trimming removed 0 bases from V and 4 bases from J; junction bases left unmatched: 7. Looked up from germline, CDR1 is SGHDN and CDR2 is FVKESK. The CDR3 totals 17 residues. In nucleotides, the CDR3 is TGTGCCAGCAGCCAAGATCAGGGACTAGCACTTTACAATGAGCAGTTCTTC. Translation gives CASSQDQGLALYNEQFF.

This sequence joins TRBV28 and TRBJ2-3, with TRBD2 matching 9 bases. V lost 0 bases, J lost 0 bases, and 4 bases stayed unmatched. The germline CDR1 and CDR2 sequences are MDHEN and SYDVKM. There are 17 residues in the CDR3. The CDR3 DNA sequence: TGTGCCAGCAGTTTATGGGGTAGCGGGAGCAGCACAGATACGCAGTATTTT. Its translation: CASSLWGSGSSTDTQYF.